In its sample, the clone carrying this TCR beta chain was seen once. An end of the junction does not agree with germline; a read error may underlie this. This specimen belongs to a study of blood T cell repertoires in COVID-19. The germline CDR1 and CDR2 sequences are SSHAT and FNYEAQ (reference sequence). This CDR3 has 15 residues. Sequencing used immunoSEQ multiplex PCR; TCRdb keeps in-frame clones, though not all of them. The table has roughly 280,000 clones, approximately 90% seen once. Material: PBMCs or T cells enriched from blood (not recorded which). The source is a middle-aged man who had been exposed to COVID-19. The chain links TRBV7-7 to TRBJ2-5, with D perhaps TRBD1 (8 bases). CDR3 DNA sequence: TGTGCTAGCAGCGTAGAACAGGGGGGGGAAGAGACCCAGTACTTC. Residues: CASSVEQGGEETQYF.